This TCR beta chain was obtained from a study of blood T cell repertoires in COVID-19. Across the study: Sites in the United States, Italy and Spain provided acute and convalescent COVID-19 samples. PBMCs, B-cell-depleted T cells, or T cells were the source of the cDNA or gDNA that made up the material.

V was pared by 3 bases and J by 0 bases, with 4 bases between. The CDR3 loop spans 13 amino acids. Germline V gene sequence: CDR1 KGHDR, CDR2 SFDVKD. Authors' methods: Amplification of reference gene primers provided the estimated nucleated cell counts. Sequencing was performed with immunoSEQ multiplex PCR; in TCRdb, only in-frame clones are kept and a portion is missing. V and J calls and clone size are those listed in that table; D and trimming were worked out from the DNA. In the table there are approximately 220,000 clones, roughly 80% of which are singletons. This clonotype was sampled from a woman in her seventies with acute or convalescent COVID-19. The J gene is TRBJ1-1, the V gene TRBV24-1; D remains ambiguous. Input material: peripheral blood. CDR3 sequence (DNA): TGTGCCACCAGTGATACAGTGAACACTGAAGCTTTCTTT. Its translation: CATSDTVNTEAFF.